The 4 T cell receptor beta chains given below trace back to one sample, sequenced in a study of shared clonotypes between healthy human individuals. Data came from immunoSEQ multiplex PCR; TCRdb stores just in-frame clones and leaves some out. The top ten clones hold approximately 1.7% of a sample with 2 million to 2.5 million clones, about 93% of them seen once. In the naive CD8 group, cells lacked CD45RO and were positively selected for CCR7, so terminally differentiated effector memory CD45RA+ cells were left out. Sequencing was performed on naive CD8+ T cells from PBMCs. The receptors were gathered from a man aged 18 to 29 in good health. Some clones in this sample may be carry-over from other donors' samples.

CDR3 region: CASSHLMGARYNEQFF. The CDR3 coding sequence is TGTGCCAGCAGTCATCTGATGGGGGCGCGTTACAATGAGCAGTTCTTC. V is TRBV28 and J is TRBJ2-1; TRBD1 might be the D (6 bases). CDR3 size: 16 residues. Germline lookup yields CDR1 MDHEN and CDR2 SYDVKM. V lost 5 bases and J 4 bases, leaving 18 bases between the germline ends.

In the case of this clone: Other DNA sequences in this specimen translate into the identical CDR3. The chain links TRBV9 to TRBJ2-5, with D perhaps matching TRBD2 (6 bases). The ends were cut back, 4 bases at V and 5 bases at J, with 15 bases in the middle. The CDR3 runs to 14 residues. Germline V CDR1 and CDR2: SGDLS, YYNGEE. The CDR3 DNA reads TGTGCCAGCAGCCCGCGGAGGGCCGGGGAGACCCAGTACTTC. Translated, it gives CASSPRRAGETQYF.

The chain has TRBV9 and TRBJ2-7; perhaps TRBD2 as D (6 bases). Trimming took off 0 bases at V and 9 bases at J, with 13 bases between the two ends. Per germline, CDR1 SGDLS and CDR2 YYNGEE. The CDR3 has 13 residues. In DNA form, the CDR3 reads TGTGCCAGCAGCGTAGAGGCTTCCGGGAGGCAGTACTTC. Translated: CASSVEASGRQYF.

V is TRBV9 and J is TRBJ2-7, with D perhaps TRBD1 or TRBD2 (6 bases each). Germline lookup yields CDR1 SGDLS and CDR2 YYNGEE. The V and J ends lost 4 bases and 5 bases respectively, with 22 bases between them. The CDR3 covers 16 residues. In DNA, the CDR3 is TGTGCCAGCAGCCCCAGTGGGCGGGACATTGCGAACGAGCAGTACTTC. Translation gives CASSPSGRDIANEQYF.